This paragraph reports one T cell receptor (beta chain). The data are from a study of cytomegalovirus exposure and HLA in healthy donors. Trimming took 5 bases from V and 0 from J; bases not matched to a gene: 5. CDR1 and CDR2 from the germline V gene are LNHDA and SQIVND (reference sequence). The CDR3 spans 18 residues. Primers included in the PCR were 60 Vbeta and 13 Jbeta primers. Sequenced by immunoSEQ multiplex PCR; TCRdb stores in-frame clones only, minus some. This sample has 100,000 to 150,000 clones, with over 60% found just once. Sequenced material: PBMCs. The genes are TRBV19 and TRBJ2-6, with TRBD1 matching 12 bases. This TCR was sampled from a middle-aged woman in good health and CMV-seropositive. DNA for the CDR3: TGTGCCAGTAGTCCGGGGACAGGGGGCAGCTCTGGGGCCAACGTCCTGACTTTC. Its protein product is CASSPGTGGSSGANVLTF.